This TCR beta chain was sequenced for a study of Ad26.COV2.S vaccination and SARS-CoV-2 variants. Noted treatment: around 19 received Ad26.COV2.S at low or high dose, single or two shots; several received placebo; per-sample allocation not given. Day 63 following the first vaccine or placebo injection was when the samples were taken. Here immunoSEQ multiplex PCR was the method, and the copy in TCRdb shows in-frame clones only, minus some. The table has around 400,000 clones, 83% seen once. The CDR3 consists of 13 residues. V was shortened by 3 bases and J by 5 bases, with 7 bases between the two germline ends. Germline CDR1 LNHDA, CDR2 SQIVND (reference sequence).

This clonotype was obtained from a person between 18 and 60 years old who received the Ad26.COV2.S COVID-19 vaccine or a placebo. This chain uses TRBV19 with TRBJ1-4; D remains unclear. The sample in question was peripheral blood, obtained in a trial of Ad26.COV2.S vaccine versus placebo. The CDR3 bases are TGTGCCAGTAGTATTAATCCGAATGAAAAACTGTTTTTT. Protein: CASSINPNEKLFF.